This T cell receptor (beta chain) was recovered during a study of early stage breast cancer tumors. The table came from immunoSEQ multiplex PCR; TCRdb's copy has only in-frame clones and leaves some out. The data hold around 30,000 clones, with over 70% observed a single time. The clonotype was recovered from a person between 30 and 45 years old with breast cancer. Sequenced material: breast tumor tissue.

The CDR3 coding sequence is TGCGCCAGCAGCCAAGATCGGACTAGCTCTGGCGGGGAGCTGTTTTTT. Amino acids: CASSQDRTSSGGELFF. This chain joins TRBV4-3 and TRBJ2-2; 8 positions agree with TRBD2. Germline assignment: CDR1 LGHNA and CDR2 YSLEER. Trimming cost V 0 bases and J 7 bases; bases outside gene matches: 7. The CDR3 contains 16 residues.